A selection of T cell receptor beta chains follows, all from one sample in a study of blood T cell repertoires in COVID-19. Profiled with immunoSEQ multiplex PCR; TCRdb holds only in-frame clones, not every one. The sample records approximately 49,000 clones, 81% being singletons. Sequenced sample: peripheral blood. Source of these receptors: an elderly woman with COVID-19, enrolled during active disease. Each CDR3 is given without its conserved first and last residue.

CDR3 length,V gene,J gene,CDR3 protein
13,TRBV24-1,TRBJ1-5,ATREGTGHNQPQH
13,TRBV4-1,TRBJ1-2,ASSQEGQGADGYT
13,TRBV2,TRBJ2-5,ASSEGLAGQETQY
11,TRBV19,TRBJ2-1,ASSRDSYNEQF
12,TRBV18,TRBJ1-1,ASSPDRANTEAF
13,TRBV6-2/TRBV6-3,TRBJ2-1,ASSLLAAVYNEQF
11,TRBV10-1,TRBJ1-2,ASSDHRGYGYT
12,TRBV11-2,TRBJ2-6,ASRRATGANVLT
10,TRBV5-1,TRBJ2-5,ASKGAGETQY
11,TRBV18,TRBJ2-4,ASSPVAKNIQY
16,TRBV30,TRBJ2-4,AWSAPFHSGRWANIQY
15,TRBV5-1,TRBJ2-3,ASTGVAGLAGPDTQY
11,TRBV18,TRBJ2-3,ASSAVGTDTQY
13,TRBV19,TRBJ1-5,ASSMGQGVFQPQH
13,TRBV7-9,TRBJ1-3,ASSFGESSGNTIY
16,TRBV19,TRBJ1-2,ASNPIVGQLIANYGYT
10,TRBV6-5,TRBJ2-7,ASGGDSYEQY
12,TRBV7-9,TRBJ2-5,ASSSPRLPGFQY
13,TRBV4-1,TRBJ2-1,ASSRLGSSYNEQF
13,TRBV27,TRBJ2-7,ASSLRVGGPYEQY
11,TRBV11-2,TRBJ1-2,ASSLLAGGGYT
16,TRBV7-8,TRBJ2-2,ASSLRTSGRTNTGELF
15,TRBV24-1,TRBJ2-1,ATSEGPGSGRSNEQF
12,TRBV19,TRBJ1-1,ASRAGWLNTEAF
14,TRBV6-5,TRBJ2-7,ASSYVGTSGIREQY
12,TRBV9,TRBJ2-1,ASSVDWTVGEQF
11,TRBV12-3/TRBV12-4,TRBJ1-5,ASSWAENQPQH
15,TRBV27,TRBJ2-7,ASSLLGQGVGIYEQY
13,TRBV6-5,TRBJ1-2,ASSLHSQLGRGYT
12,TRBV6-2/TRBV6-3,TRBJ2-2,ASSLDRGVGELF
11,TRBV19,TRBJ2-1,ASSIGEPNEQF
14,TRBV24-1,TRBJ1-5,ATSDFQGGSNQPQH
13,TRBV5-8,TRBJ2-7,ASSLRDTRTYEQY
12,TRBV5-1,TRBJ2-7,ASSIRTGEDEQY
10,TRBV12-3/TRBV12-4,TRBJ2-1,ASKKRDNEQF
13,TRBV14,TRBJ1-1,ASSQQRQENTEAF
13,TRBV5-5,TRBJ2-7,ASSSGQLNSYEQY
12,TRBV7-2,TRBJ2-3,ASSPRDRADTQY
11,TRBV24-1,TRBJ1-5,ATEQGANQPQH
11,TRBV5-1,TRBJ2-3,ASSISHTDTQY
12,TRBV10-3,TRBJ2-1,AISGTGGPVEQF
11,TRBV11-3,TRBJ2-7,ASSAERDREQY
14,TRBV5-1,TRBJ2-2,ASSLQGQGDTGELF
13,TRBV4-2,TRBJ2-1,ASSQPGTVGNEQF
15,TRBV20-1,TRBJ2-1,SASVIGSLGSYNEQF
14,TRBV27,TRBJ1-6,ASSLSVQSYNSPLH
12,TRBV14,TRBJ1-1,ASSQPGMNTEAF
17,TRBV19,TRBJ1-5,ASSPSWIYRGNSNQPQH
13,TRBV9,TRBJ2-3,ASSVETGSTDTQY
10,TRBV12-3/TRBV12-4,TRBJ1-2,ASSADTYGYT
12,TRBV9,TRBJ2-3,ASSVGTNADTQY
10,TRBV21-1,TRBJ2-1,ASSLGREEQF
10,TRBV28,TRBJ1-4,ASSSVGGKLF
12,TRBV14,TRBJ1-5,ASRKDRETQPQH